A selection of T cell receptor beta chains follows, all from one sample in a study of shared clonotypes between healthy human individuals. Libraries were prepared by immunoSEQ multiplex PCR; TCRdb keeps only in-frame clonotypes and omits some of them. The data hold millions of clones, with 90% to 95% observed a single time. The sequenced sample consisted of naive CD4+ T cells sorted from blood. The receptors were sampled from a man aged 18 to 35 in good health. Both conserved end residues are part of each CDR3. The D gene is left open where the match is weak. Size values are once, few and many counts, or a class for expanded clones, and some rows have none.

CDR3 length: 16; V gene: TRBV6-5; clone size: .; J gene: TRBJ2-7; D gene: .; CDR3 DNA: TGTGCCAGCAGTTACGCGGGGTTTACCCTCTCCTACGAGCAGTACTTC; CDR3 protein: CASSYAGFTLSYEQYF
CDR3 length: 14; V gene: TRBV5-1; clone size: .; J gene: TRBJ1-2; D gene: .; CDR3 DNA: TGCGCCAGCAGCTTGGGGCAGGTCAACTATGGCTACACCTTC; CDR3 protein: CASSLGQVNYGYTF
CDR3 length: 13; V gene: TRBV5-1; clone size: .; J gene: TRBJ1-1; D gene: .; CDR3 DNA: TGCGCCAGCAGCTTGTCACAGAACACTGAAGCTTTCTTT; CDR3 protein: CASSLSQNTEAFF
CDR3 length: 14; V gene: TRBV7-2; clone size: .; J gene: TRBJ2-7; D gene: .; CDR3 DNA: TGTGCCAGCAGCCGCACAGGGCGGATGGGTGAGCAGTACTTC; CDR3 protein: CASSRTGRMGEQYF
CDR3 length: 15; V gene: TRBV5-1; clone size: .; J gene: TRBJ2-3; D gene: TRBD2; CDR3 DNA: TGCGCCAGCAGCCTCACTAGCGGGGGCACAGATACGCAGTATTTT; CDR3 protein: CASSLTSGGTDTQYF
CDR3 length: 15; V gene: TRBV5-6; clone size: .; J gene: TRBJ1-5; D gene: TRBD1; CDR3 DNA: TGTGCCAGCAGCTTGTTGCAGGGGGCCGATCAGCCCCAGCATTTT; CDR3 protein: CASSLLQGADQPQHF
CDR3 length: 18; V gene: TRBV4-1; clone size: .; J gene: TRBJ2-7; D gene: .; CDR3 DNA: TGCGCCAGCAGCCAAACAATACCAGTCTTAGGAATGGGAGGTGTGCAGTACTTC; CDR3 protein: CASSQTIPVLGMGGVQYF
CDR3 length: 17; V gene: TRBV27; clone size: .; J gene: TRBJ2-7; D gene: TRBD1; CDR3 DNA: TGTGCCAGCAGTTCCGCCGGGACAGGGATTCTGACCTACGAGCAGTACTTC; CDR3 protein: CASSSAGTGILTYEQYF
CDR3 length: 16; V gene: TRBV10-3; clone size: .; J gene: TRBJ1-1; D gene: .; CDR3 DNA: TGTGCCATCAGTGGCACGGGATGGCTTCTGGGCACTGAAGCTTTCTTT; CDR3 protein: CAISGTGWLLGTEAFF
CDR3 length: 14; V gene: TRBV25-1; clone size: .; J gene: TRBJ2-7; D gene: TRBD1; CDR3 DNA: TGTGCCAGCAGTGGAAGACAGGGGTTATACGAGCAGTACTTC; CDR3 protein: CASSGRQGLYEQYF
CDR3 length: 12; V gene: TRBV18; clone size: .; J gene: TRBJ1-2; D gene: .; CDR3 DNA: TGTGCCAGCTCGCAACTAGGGGATGGCTACACCTTC; CDR3 protein: CASSQLGDGYTF
CDR3 length: 13; V gene: TRBV5-1; clone size: once; J gene: TRBJ2-2; D gene: .; CDR3 DNA: TGCGCCAGCAGCGCGGACACTATAGGAGAGCTGTTTTTT; CDR3 protein: CASSADTIGELFF
CDR3 length: 15; V gene: TRBV18; clone size: .; J gene: TRBJ1-2; D gene: TRBD1; CDR3 DNA: TGTGCCAGCTCACTGGGACAGGGAGAAGCGTATGGCTACACCTTC; CDR3 protein: CASSLGQGEAYGYTF
CDR3 length: 16; V gene: TRBV30; clone size: .; J gene: TRBJ1-6; D gene: .; CDR3 DNA: TGTGCCTGGAGTTCGGGTGGGAGCTCCTATAATTCACCCCTCCACTTT; CDR3 protein: CAWSSGGSSYNSPLHF
CDR3 length: 15; V gene: TRBV7-3; clone size: .; J gene: TRBJ2-1; D gene: TRBD1; CDR3 DNA: TGTGCCAGCAGCTACCAGGGACAGGGTAGAGATGAGCAGTTCTTC; CDR3 protein: CASSYQGQGRDEQFF
CDR3 length: 17; V gene: TRBV18; clone size: .; J gene: TRBJ1-4; D gene: .; CDR3 DNA: TGTGCCAGCTCACCGGGTTTAGAGGCTTGGACTAATGAAAAACTGTTTTTT; CDR3 protein: CASSPGLEAWTNEKLFF
CDR3 length: 13; V gene: TRBV10-3; clone size: once; J gene: TRBJ2-5; D gene: TRBD1; CDR3 DNA: TGTGCCATCAGTGGTCAGGGGGAAGAGACCCAGTACTTC; CDR3 protein: CAISGQGEETQYF
CDR3 length: 12; V gene: TRBV10-3; clone size: .; J gene: TRBJ2-1; D gene: .; CDR3 DNA: TGTGCCATCAGTCCGCTGGGCAGTGAGCAGTTCTTC; CDR3 protein: CAISPLGSEQFF